The 8 T cell receptor beta chains given below trace back to one sample, sequenced in a study of tumor and adjacent non-tumor tissue in lung cancer. Three rounds of nested PCR, following a modified ARM-PCR protocol, produced the TCRbeta library. TCRdb re-called the multiplex PCR reads with MiXCR, one entry per CDR3 protein. Counted here are approximately 120,000 distinct CDR3 sequences, around 57% occurring once; the ten biggest clones make up 15% to 20%. RNA was extracted from bulk tissue without any cell sorting. The normal lung tissue was taken more than 3 cm from the tumor edge. The sample was distant non-tumor lung tissue. These receptors were obtained from a man aged 55 to 70 with non-small cell lung cancer.

This clonotype was seen many times. The V and J genes are TRBV12-3 or TRBV12-4 and TRBJ2-7; 8 bases map to TRBD1. The CDR3 spans 15 residues. Trimming took 6 bases from V and 3 from J; bases not matched to a gene: 10. DNA of the CDR3: TGTGCCAGCAGCACCCGTCTCGGGACAGGCTACGAGCAGTACTTC. It is translated as CASSTRLGTGYEQYF.

This clonotype has only one observation. The CDR3 is CASGHGTGDSGNTIYF. CDR3 DNA: TGTGCCAGCGGCCACGGGACAGGTGACTCTGGAAACACCATATATTTT. This sequence joins TRBV5-4 and TRBJ1-3, with 8 bases lining up with TRBD1. There are 16 residues in the CDR3. Germline values: CDR1 SGHNT, CDR2 YYREEE (reference sequence). V gave up 7 bases and J gave up 0 bases; unmatched junction bases: 9.

This clonotype was seen a few times. A much larger clonotype is one base distant, so this may be a read error. The CDR3 spells CSLTRVLDEQYF. The CDR3 DNA follows: TGCAGCCTGACGAGGGTACTCGACGAGCAGTACTTC. The J gene is TRBJ2-7, the V gene TRBV29-1, with a possible D match to TRBD2 (5 bases). V lost 8 bases and J 5 bases, leaving 16 bases between the germline ends. The germline CDR1 and CDR2 sequences are SQVTM and ANQGSEA. This CDR3 has 12 amino acids.

As regards this clonotype: One end of the junction does not line up with germline, which may come from a read error. In nucleotides, the CDR3 is TGCGCCACCAGCCAAGGAGTAGCGGGGGGAACAGGTACGCAGTATTTT. Translating gives CATSQGVAGGTGTQYF. The chain carries TRBV4-1 and TRBJ2-3; 10 bases match TRBD2. This CDR3 is built from 16 residues. Germline V gene lookup returns CDR1 MGHRA and CDR2 YSYEKL.

This chain connects TRBV21-1 to TRBJ2-1; TRBD2 is taken as the D call from the table, unchecked against the DNA. TRBV21-1 represents a pseudogene. The CDR3 runs to 17 residues. The CDR3 nucleotides are TGTGCCAGCAGCGCCCCCGGCGGGACTAGCGGGAGAGGTGAGCAGTTCTTC. Amino acid sequence: CASSAPGGTSGRGEQFF.

Concerning this clonotype itself: The junction does not match germline at one end; this may be a read error. This sequence joins TRBV11-3 and TRBJ2-7; D not certain. This CDR3 has 13 residues. Germline lookup yields CDR1 SGHNT and CDR2 YENEEA. The CDR3 coding sequence is TGTGCCATCAGCTTAGATGATTCCCACGACCAGTACTTC. Protein: CAISLDDSHDQYF.

This clonotype was detected a few times. Here the CDR3 reads CASSLVDSRDEQYF. DNA of the CDR3: TGCGCCAGCAGCTTGGTGGACAGTCGCGACGAGCAGTACTTC. V is TRBV5-1 and J is TRBJ2-7, with a possible D match to TRBD1 (6 bases). V was pared by 0 bases and J by 5 bases, with 12 bases between. There are 14 residues in the CDR3. Germline V gene data show CDR1 as SGHRS and CDR2 as YFSETQ.

In the case of this clonotype: A read error may account for a junction end that differs from germline. The chain uses TRBV6-5 and TRBJ1-1; TRBD1 matches at 7 bases. CDR3 length: 17 amino acids. Germline lookup yields CDR1 MNHEY and CDR2 SVGAGI. In nucleotides, the CDR3 is TGTGCCAGCAGTTACTTAACAGGGACAGTTAAGAACACTAAAGCTTTCTTT. It specifies CASSYLTGTVKNTKAFF.